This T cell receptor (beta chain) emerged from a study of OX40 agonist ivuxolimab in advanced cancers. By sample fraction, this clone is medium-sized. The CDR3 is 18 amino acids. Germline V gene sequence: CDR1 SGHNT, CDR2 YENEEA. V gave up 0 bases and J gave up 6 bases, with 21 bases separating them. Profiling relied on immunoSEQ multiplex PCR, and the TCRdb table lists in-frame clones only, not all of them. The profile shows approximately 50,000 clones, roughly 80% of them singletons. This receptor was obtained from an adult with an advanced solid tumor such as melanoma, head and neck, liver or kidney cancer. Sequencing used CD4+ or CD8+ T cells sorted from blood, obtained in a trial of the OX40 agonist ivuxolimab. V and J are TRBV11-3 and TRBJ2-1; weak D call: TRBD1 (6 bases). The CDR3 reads CASSLDRGSGVGSNEQFF. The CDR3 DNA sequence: TGTGCCAGCAGCTTAGATAGGGGGAGCGGAGTGGGGTCCAATGAGCAGTTCTTC. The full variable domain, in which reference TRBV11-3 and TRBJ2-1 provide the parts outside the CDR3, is EAGVVQSPRYKIIEKKQPVAFWCNPISGHNTLYWYLQNLGQGPELLIRYENEEAVDDSQLPKDRFSAERLKGVDSTLKIQPAELGDSAVYLCASSLDRGSGVGSNEQFFGPGTRLTVL.